The entry below describes one TCR beta chain. Seattle's enrolled individuals joined amid active infection and were then monitored longitudinally. Per the original data handling: Estimation of nucleated cell counts was performed using reference gene primer amplification. Generated by immunoSEQ multiplex PCR, the TCRdb table keeps only in-frame clones and is missing some. D and trimming were read from the DNA, whereas the V and J calls and clone size are those reported in that table. The sample contains 300,000 to 350,000 clones, approximately 88% of which appear only once. This entry is derived from a study of blood T cell repertoires in COVID-19. Background on the study: Spain, Italy and the United States supplied samples that represented acute and convalescent COVID-19. In each case, the material was cDNA or gDNA derived from T cells, B-cell-depleted T cells, or PBMCs.

The origin of this receptor is a woman in her 30s with COVID-19, enrolled during active disease. Specimen: peripheral blood.

The CDR3 region is CASGPDRDWGAGGYTF. Here the CDR3 DNA reads TGTGCTAGTGGCCCAGACAGGGACTGGGGGGCCGGTGGCTACACCTTC. The gene calls are TRBV12-5 and TRBJ1-2, with 7 positions matching TRBD1. Per the germline V gene, CDR1 is LGHNT and CDR2 is FRNRAP. Unmatched junction bases numbered 17, after V lost 6 bases and J lost 7 bases. The CDR3 consists of 16 residues.